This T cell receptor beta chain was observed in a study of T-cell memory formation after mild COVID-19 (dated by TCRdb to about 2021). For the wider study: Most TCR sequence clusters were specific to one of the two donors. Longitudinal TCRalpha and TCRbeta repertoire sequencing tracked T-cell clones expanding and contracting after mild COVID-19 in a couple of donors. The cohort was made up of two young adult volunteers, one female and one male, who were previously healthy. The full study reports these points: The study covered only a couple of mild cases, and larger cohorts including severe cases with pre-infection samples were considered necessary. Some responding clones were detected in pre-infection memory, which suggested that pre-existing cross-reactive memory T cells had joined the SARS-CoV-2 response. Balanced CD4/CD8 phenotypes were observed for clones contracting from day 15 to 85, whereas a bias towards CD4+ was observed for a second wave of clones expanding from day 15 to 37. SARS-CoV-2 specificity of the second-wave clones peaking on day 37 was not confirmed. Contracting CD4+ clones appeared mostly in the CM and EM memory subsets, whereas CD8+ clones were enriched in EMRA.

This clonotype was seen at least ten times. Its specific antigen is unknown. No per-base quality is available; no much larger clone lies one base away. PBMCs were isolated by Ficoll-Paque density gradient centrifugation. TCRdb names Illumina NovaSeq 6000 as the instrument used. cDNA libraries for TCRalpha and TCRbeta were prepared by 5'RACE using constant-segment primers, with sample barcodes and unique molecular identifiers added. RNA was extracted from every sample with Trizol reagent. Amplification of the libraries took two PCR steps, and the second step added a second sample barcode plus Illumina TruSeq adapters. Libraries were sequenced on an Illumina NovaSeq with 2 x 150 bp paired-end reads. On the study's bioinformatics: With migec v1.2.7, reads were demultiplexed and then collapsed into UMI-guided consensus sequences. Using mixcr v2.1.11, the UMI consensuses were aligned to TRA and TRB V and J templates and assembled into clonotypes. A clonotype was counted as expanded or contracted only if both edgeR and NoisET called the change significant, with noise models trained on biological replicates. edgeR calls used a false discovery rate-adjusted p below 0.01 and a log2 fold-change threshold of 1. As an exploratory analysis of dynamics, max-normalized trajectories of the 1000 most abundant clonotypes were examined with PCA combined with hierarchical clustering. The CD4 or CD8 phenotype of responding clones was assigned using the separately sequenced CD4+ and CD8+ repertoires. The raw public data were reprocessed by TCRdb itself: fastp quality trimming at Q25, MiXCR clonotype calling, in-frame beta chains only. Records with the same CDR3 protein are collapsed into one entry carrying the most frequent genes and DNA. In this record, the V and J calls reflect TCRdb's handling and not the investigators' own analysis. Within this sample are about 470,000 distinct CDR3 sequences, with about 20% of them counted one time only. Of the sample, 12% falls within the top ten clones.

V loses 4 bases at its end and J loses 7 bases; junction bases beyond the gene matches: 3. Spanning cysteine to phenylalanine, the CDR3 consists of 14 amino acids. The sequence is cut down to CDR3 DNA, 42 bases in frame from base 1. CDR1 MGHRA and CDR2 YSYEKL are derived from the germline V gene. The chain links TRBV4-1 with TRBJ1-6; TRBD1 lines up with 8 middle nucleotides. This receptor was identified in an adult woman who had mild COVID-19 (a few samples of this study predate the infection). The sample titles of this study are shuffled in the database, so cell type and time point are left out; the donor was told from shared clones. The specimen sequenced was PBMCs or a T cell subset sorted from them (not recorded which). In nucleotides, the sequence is TGCGCCAGCAGCCGTACAGGGGGGAATTCACCCCTCCACTTT. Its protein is CASSRTGGNSPLHF.